At least ten counts were recorded for the clone carrying this TCR beta chain. The target antigen is unknown. Germline V gene data show CDR1 as SGHRS and CDR2 as YFSETQ. The junction had 4 bases not matched to a gene; V was cut back by 3 bases and J by 4 bases. The CDR3 covers 14 residues. The sample belongs to a study of CD8 T cells in ankylosing spondylitis. Researchers built TCR beta libraries using quantitative 5'-RACE with molecular barcodes. TCRdb fed the 5' RACE reads into MiXCR, producing one record per CDR3 protein. This sample has some 450,000 distinct CDR3 sequences, with roughly 15% found just once. Broader study findings: Apparently characteristic of ankylosing spondylitis blood was a TCR beta motif (fewer than ten highly homologous variants). Significantly higher representation of disease-linked clones was reported for matched ankylosing spondylitis synovial fluid. Certain motif variants had earlier been reported in reactive arthritis synovial fluid and blood. In peripheral blood, disease-linked CD8+ clones occurred at relatively low frequencies.

V and J are TRBV5-1 and TRBJ2-5; 9 bases align to TRBD1. The TCR sequence derives from a male donor with ankylosing spondylitis. Sequencing was done on a sample of blood, either unsorted or a sorted T cell fraction (not recorded which). The CDR3 sequence: CASSSGQGGETQYF. DNA for the CDR3: TGCGCCAGCAGCTCGGGACAGGGTGGAGAGACCCAGTACTTC.